This T cell receptor (beta chain) was sequenced for a study of blood T cell repertoires in COVID-19. In the study overall: Spain, Italy and the United States supplied samples that represented acute and convalescent COVID-19. From T cells, B-cell-depleted T cells, or PBMCs came the material, which was cDNA or gDNA.

Authors' analysis steps: Nucleated cell counts were estimated from reference gene primer amplification. Profiled with immunoSEQ multiplex PCR; TCRdb holds only in-frame clones, not every one. For V, J and clone size, that table is used; D and trimming come from the DNA. The table records roughly 220,000 clones, roughly 89% of them present only once. The specimen sequenced was PBMCs or T cells enriched from blood (not recorded which). This sequence originates from a woman aged 40 to 50 with acute COVID-19.

As DNA, the CDR3 is TGTGCCAGCAGCCAGACTTACCGGGACAGGGGGCTTTACACTGAAGCTTTCTTT. It encodes CASSQTYRDRGLYTEAFF. The chain combines TRBV3-1 (or the pseudogene TRBV3-2) with TRBJ1-1; TRBD1 matches at 12 bases. The CDR3 covers 18 residues. Looked up from germline, CDR1 is LGHDT and CDR2 is YNNKEL (reference sequence). V was pared by 3 bases and J by 3 bases, with 11 bases of the junction left unmatched.